Each of the 8 T cell receptor beta chains below was sequenced from the same sample in a study of CD8 T cells in ankylosing spondylitis. One entry per CDR3 protein, called by TCRdb with MiXCR from the 5' RACE reads. Among about 450,000 distinct CDR3 sequences listed, 26% were seen once. These receptors are not linked to any known antigen. Study findings and constraints: Roughly eight highly homologous variants formed a TCR beta motif that appeared characteristic of ankylosing spondylitis blood.

The source material was blood, either unsorted or a sorted T cell fraction (not recorded which). All receptors derive from a male donor with ankylosing spondylitis.

The CDR3 spells CSARDSGRSNEQFF. The CDR3 bases are TGCAGTGCTAGAGATTCCGGGAGGTCCAATGAGCAGTTCTTC. V and J are TRBV20-1 and TRBJ2-1; 7 bases are a match to TRBD2. Germline V lookup: CDR1 DFQATT, CDR2 SNEGSKA (reference sequence). The CDR3 extends over 14 amino acids. The trim removed 0 bases at V and 6 bases at J, leaving 5 bases unmatched.

This clonotype was seen a handful of times. The chain employs TRBV10-3 and TRBJ2-7; 9 bases fit TRBD2. Germline V gene data show CDR1 as ENHRY and CDR2 as SYGVKD. The CDR3 extends over 13 amino acids. The J segment lost 5 bases and the V segment lost 6 bases, leaving 5 bases of the junction unmatched. CDR3 sequence: CAIREAGGNEQYF. CDR3 sequence (DNA): TGTGCCATCAGGGAAGCGGGAGGTAACGAGCAGTACTTC.

The gene calls are TRBV24-1 and TRBJ2-2; no reliable D call. In germline, CDR1 is KGHDR, CDR2 SFDVKD. V shed 3 bases and J shed 8 bases, with 9 bases lying between them. This CDR3 is built from 13 residues. CDR3 coding DNA: TGTGCCACCAGTGATCCACCCACGGGGGAGCTGTTTTTT. This encodes CATSDPPTGELFF.

This clonotype was observed a handful of times. V usage is TRBV18 and J usage is TRBJ2-7; D remains unclear. Germline CDR1 reads KGHSH; CDR2 reads LQKENI. The CDR3 runs 15 residues. Trimming pared 4 bases from V and 3 bases from J, leaving 16 bases between. CDR3 in DNA: TGTGCCAGCTCACGGGTGGCGGAGAGAGTCTACGAGCAGTACTTC. This sequence encodes CASSRVAERVYEQYF.

The rearrangement links TRBV20-1 to TRBJ2-3; D is ambiguous. This CDR3 spans 12 amino acids. The V end lost 6 bases, the J end lost 11 bases, and 18 bases lay between the germline ends. Germline lookup yields CDR1 DFQATT and CDR2 SNEGSKA (reference sequence). CDR3 residues: CSAAGRGGRQYF. The CDR3 DNA reads TGCAGTGCGGCCGGTCGAGGCGGAAGGCAGTATTTT.

This chain connects TRBV5-1 to TRBJ1-5; 10 positions agree with TRBD1. The germline V gene has CDR1 SGHRS and CDR2 YFSETQ. After removal of 4 bases from V and 4 bases from J, the junction contained 2 bases not matched to a gene. The CDR3 has 14 amino acids. In nucleotides, the CDR3 is TGCGCCAGCAGCAAGGGACAGGGGAATCAGCCCCAGCATTTT. It specifies CASSKGQGNQPQHF.

This clonotype is a singleton in its sample. The V gene is TRBV12-3 or TRBV12-4, the J gene TRBJ2-7; a possible D gene is TRBD1 (6 bases). This CDR3 is built from 18 residues. DNA of the CDR3: TGTGCCTGCAGCGCATTACTCAAGACAGGCCGATGGCGTTACGAGCAGTACGTC. Amino acid sequence: CACSALLKTGRWRYEQYV.

The rearrangement joins TRBV4-1 to TRBJ2-2; D may be TRBD1 (6 bases). V was shortened by 2 bases and J by 7 bases, with 17 bases between the two germline ends. The germline V gene encodes CDR1 MGHRA and CDR2 YSYEKL. The CDR3 is made up of 16 amino acids. The CDR3 DNA sequence: TGCGCCAGCAGCCAAATTGGGCAGGGGAAGGACGGGGAGCTGTTTTTT. Amino acid sequence: CASSQIGQGKDGELFF.